Sequencing of this T cell receptor (beta chain) was carried out in a study of shared clonotypes between healthy human individuals. Whole-study findings and limits: At large depth, rarefaction still showed sorted-subset sequencing to be incomplete.

In the case of this clone: Its antigen is still unknown.

Germline V CDR1 and CDR2: SGHRS, YFSETQ. Trimming removed 0 bases at V and 6 bases at J, with 14 bases between. The length of the CDR3 is 15 residues. Healthy adults negative for HIV, lacking recent acute infections or vaccinations, served as donors. The data were produced by immunoSEQ multiplex PCR, yet TCRdb's version contains in-frame clones alone and is incomplete. Of approximately 2.3 million clones detected, approximately 95% appear once; the ten largest clones hold 0.35% to 0.5%. Material: naive CD4+ T cells from PBMCs. Stated subset: CD45RA+ positively selected. This sequence joins TRBV5-1 and TRBJ2-3; TRBD1 might be the D (6 bases). The origin of this receptor is a man aged 18-30 years in good health. Some clones in this sample may be carry-over from other donors' samples. Here the CDR3 reads CASSLEGSQGDTQYF. The CDR3 nucleotides read TGCGCCAGCAGCTTGGAGGGTTCCCAGGGGGATACGCAGTATTTT. Filled out from reference TRBV5-1 and TRBJ2-3, the complete variable domain reads KAGVTQTPRYLIKTRGQQVTLSCSPISGHRSVSWYQQTPGQGLQFLFEYFSETQRNKGNFPGRFSGRQFSNSRSEMNVSTLELGDSALYLCASSLEGSQGDTQYFGPGTRLTVL.